This T cell receptor beta chain was sequenced during a study of T cell changes during pregnancy in multiple sclerosis. Some clones are missing from TCRdb's copy, which holds only in-frame ones; the method was immunoSEQ multiplex PCR. The repertoire includes approximately 39,000 clones, around 90% of them detected once, and more than 0.5% sits in the top ten. The CDR3 extends over 14 amino acids. V was cut by 3 bases and J by 0 bases, with 6 bases left in between. CDR1 is LNHDA and CDR2 is SQIVND in the germline V gene (reference sequence). The clonotype comes from a female donor with multiple sclerosis, enrolled in a pregnancy study. The V gene is TRBV19, the J gene TRBJ2-1; no clear D. The material sequenced was CD4+ T cells from peripheral blood mononuclear cells, taken in the second trimester of pregnancy. The CDR3 loop reads CASSIVSSYNEQFF. The CDR3 bases are TGTGCCAGTAGTATTGTGAGCTCCTACAATGAGCAGTTCTTC.